This T cell receptor (beta chain) was captured by sequencing in a study of siplizumab effects on memory and regulatory T cells. The CDR3 covers 16 residues. Germline V lookup: CDR1 SGHNT, CDR2 YYREEE (reference sequence). V lost 3 bases to trimming and J lost 0 bases, with 15 bases between them. Repertoires were generated with immunoSEQ multiplex PCR, while TCRdb's copy carries only in-frame clones and drops some. The table lists some 70,000 clones, 88% of them singletons, with around 1.6% in the top ten. V and J are TRBV5-4 and TRBJ1-1; D is perhaps TRBD1 (5 bases). The clonotype comes from a human donor in good health. The sample taken for sequencing was Tregs sorted from blood. The CDR3: CASSSGAQPMNTEAFF. CDR3 sequence (DNA): TGTGCCAGCAGCTCCGGGGCACAACCAATGAACACTGAAGCTTTCTTT.